This record covers a single T cell receptor beta chain. Its antigen is unknown. These data come from a study of cytomegalovirus exposure and HLA in healthy donors. Study as a whole: The same platform was used for the 100 to 150 validation repertoires as for the 666 first-cohort repertoires, as reported in a later analysis.

Study-level points and caveats: One later analysis, an examination of the 90 to 150 validation repertoires, found that first-cohort TCR clusters tended to co-occur in them. It was 164 TCR beta chains that were listed as cytomegalovirus-associated.

TCRdb's copy holds only in-frame clones and misses some; the assay was immunoSEQ multiplex PCR. Of around 300,000 clones listed, approximately 83% are singletons. The CDR3 is made up of 14 amino acids. CDR1 MDHEN and CDR2 SYDVKM come from the germline V gene. The V and J ends lost 8 bases and 4 bases respectively, with 14 bases between them. The validation cohort, a group of under 150 subjects, included the donors and was separate from the approximately 660-subject first cohort. Material: PBMCs. This receptor was obtained from a woman in her late teens or twenties in good health and CMV-seronegative. This chain uses TRBV28 with TRBJ2-2; D may be TRBD1 (5 bases). CDR3 sequence: CASRVQGPTGELFF. CDR3 sequence (DNA): TGTGCCAGCCGCGTTCAGGGTCCCACCGGGGAGCTGTTTTTT.